The rows below give T cell receptor beta chains drawn from one sample of a study of long-term antiretroviral therapy in people with HIV. The data were produced by immunoSEQ multiplex PCR, yet TCRdb's version contains in-frame clones alone and is incomplete. The table includes more than 25,000 clones, about 90% detected once. Here the sequenced sample was unsorted PBMCs, taken 3.2 years before starting antiretroviral therapy. The receptor set was obtained from a man in his fifties with HIV. CDR3s include the opening cysteine and the closing phenylalanine or tryptophan. The D gene is left open where the match is weak. The size of a clone is reported for some rows only, either as once, few or many, or as a class for expanded clones.

CDR3 | DNA | J | size | D | V
CASGSSGTGNTIYF | TGTGCCAGCGGATCCTCAGGGACTGGAAACACCATATATTTT | TRBJ1-3 | NA | NA | TRBV28
CASSSEGVTFYEQYF | TGTGCCAGCAGCTCGGAAGGGGTAACCTTCTACGAGCAGTACTTC | TRBJ2-7 | NA | NA | TRBV11-2
CSGGQGTYEQYF | TGCAGCGGGGGACAGGGGACCTACGAGCAGTACTTC | TRBJ2-7 | NA | TRBD1 | TRBV29-1
CASSLAQFLYGYTF | TGTGCCAGCAGCTTGGCACAGTTCCTCTATGGCTACACCTTC | TRBJ1-2 | NA | NA | TRBV5-6
CASSFPLDYGYTF | TGTGCCAGCAGCTTTCCCCTAGACTATGGCTACACCTTC | TRBJ1-2 | few | NA | TRBV5-6
CASSPRGETGELFF | TGTGCCAGCAGCCCTAGGGGGGAAACCGGGGAGCTGTTTTTT | TRBJ2-2 | NA | NA | TRBV7-6
CASSRGTSGQETQYF | TGCGCCAGCAGCCGCGGGACTAGCGGCCAAGAGACCCAGTACTTC | TRBJ2-5 | NA | TRBD2 | TRBV5-1
CASTPQDGFNYGYTF | TGTGCCAGCACCCCCCAGGACGGATTTAACTATGGCTACACCTTC | TRBJ1-2 | NA | NA | TRBV28
CASSPQKTSGQETQYF | TGTGCCAGCAGCCCCCAGAAGACTAGCGGCCAAGAGACCCAGTACTTC | TRBJ2-5 | NA | TRBD2 | TRBV7-3
CAWSDGQLKNTEAFF | TGTGCCTGGAGCGATGGACAGCTAAAGAACACTGAAGCTTTCTTT | TRBJ1-1 | NA | NA | TRBV30
CASNKIPSPSAEQYF | TGCGCCAGCAACAAGATCCCCAGCCCATCGGCCGAGCAGTACTTC | TRBJ2-7 | few | NA | TRBV5-1
CASTSRTRLNEQFF | TGTGCCAGCACGAGTAGGACTCGACTGAATGAGCAGTTCTTC | TRBJ2-1 | NA | NA | TRBV6-6
CASSKNGDRVETNEKLFF | TGTGCCAGCAGCAAAAATGGCGACAGGGTTGAAACTAATGAAAAACTGTTTTTT | TRBJ1-4 | NA | NA | TRBV21-1
CASSPLRGSDEQFF | TGTGCCAGCTCACCCTTACGCGGGAGCGATGAGCAGTTCTTC | TRBJ2-1 | NA | TRBD2 | TRBV18
CASSLDTRWGEQYF | TGTGCCAGCAGCTTAGACACCCGTTGGGGCGAGCAGTACTTC | TRBJ2-7 | NA | NA | TRBV7-9
CASSFSPNTEAFF | TGTGCCAGCAGCTTTTCCCCGAACACTGAAGCTTTCTTT | TRBJ1-1 | NA | NA | TRBV7-3
CASSPSWTSPGELFF | TGTGCCAGCAGTCCGTCATGGACTAGCCCCGGGGAGCTGTTTTTT | TRBJ2-2 | NA | TRBD2 | TRBV6-1
CASSLGGTSGSETQYF | TGCGCCAGCAGCTTAGGCGGGACTAGCGGCTCAGAGACCCAGTACTTC | TRBJ2-5 | NA | TRBD2 | TRBV5-1
CASRPSRVNQPQHF | TGTGCCAGCAGACCATCTAGGGTCAATCAGCCCCAGCATTTT | TRBJ1-5 | NA | NA | TRBV28
CASSFRAVSGPQFF | TGTGCCAGCAGTTTCCGGGCGGTAAGCGGGCCGCAGTTCTTC | TRBJ2-1 | NA | NA | TRBV27
CASSLSWAGVETQYF | TGTGCCAGCAGTTTATCGTGGGCGGGAGTAGAGACCCAGTACTTC | TRBJ2-5 | NA | TRBD2 | TRBV27
CASSPAPRGYGYTF | TGTGCCAGCAGTCCCGCCCCCAGAGGTTATGGCTACACCTTC | TRBJ1-2 | NA | NA | TRBV28
CAGSSGLTNQPQHF | TGTGCCGGTTCTTCCGGGCTCACTAATCAGCCCCAGCATTTT | TRBJ1-5 | few | NA | TRBV6-6
CASEGREGGADTQYF | TGTGCCAGCGAGGGGAGGGAGGGGGGCGCAGATACGCAGTATTTT | TRBJ2-3 | NA | NA | TRBV28
CASTREQGNYGYTF | TGTGCCAGCACTCGGGAGCAGGGAAACTATGGCTACACCTTC | TRBJ1-2 | NA | NA | TRBV5-5
CAWNRPEQGMGRNGYTF | TGTGCCTGGAACCGCCCTGAACAGGGGATGGGAAGGAATGGCTACACCTTC | TRBJ1-2 | NA | TRBD1 | TRBV30
CASSCGGTRGKAKNIQYF | TGTGCCAGCAGCTGTGGAGGGACCCGAGGGAAAGCCAAAAACATTCAGTACTTC | TRBJ2-4 | NA | NA | TRBV7-4
CAWRVKGEGGYTF | TGTGCCTGGAGGGTGAAAGGGGAAGGAGGCTACACCTTC | TRBJ1-2 | NA | NA | TRBV30
CASKTGGSSGANVLTF | TGCGCTTCCAAGACAGGGGGCTCCTCTGGGGCCAACGTCCTGACTTTC | TRBJ2-6 | NA | TRBD1 | TRBV10-3
CASSPRWDTQYF | TGTGCCAGTAGTCCAAGGTGGGATACGCAGTATTTT | TRBJ2-3 | NA | NA | TRBV19
CASSSGQGQPQHF | TGTGCCAGCAGCTCGGGACAGGGACAGCCCCAGCATTTT | TRBJ1-5 | NA | TRBD1 | TRBV7-2
CASSIQNTDTQYF | TGCGCCAGCAGTATCCAGAACACAGATACGCAGTATTTT | TRBJ2-3 | NA | NA | TRBV10-2
CASSLGEEGKYGYTF | TGCGCCAGCAGCTTGGGAGAAGAGGGTAAATATGGCTACACCTTC | TRBJ1-2 | NA | NA | TRBV5-1
CASSLTGEEQPQHF | TGCGCCAGCAGCTTGACAGGGGAGGAACAGCCCCAGCATTTT | TRBJ1-5 | NA | TRBD1 | TRBV5-1
CASKQDHRYYGYTF | TGTGCCAGTAAACAGGACCACAGGTACTATGGCTACACCTTC | TRBJ1-2 | NA | NA | TRBV19
CASSFVLTGRPQETQYF | TGCGCCAGCAGCTTTGTTCTGACAGGGCGTCCCCAAGAGACCCAGTACTTC | TRBJ2-5 | NA | TRBD1 | TRBV5-1
CASSLTQETQYF | TGCGCCAGCAGCCTGACCCAAGAGACCCAGTACTTC | TRBJ2-5 | NA | NA | TRBV5-1
CAIRLNPGELFF | TGTGCCATTAGGTTAAACCCCGGGGAGCTGTTTTTT | TRBJ2-2 | NA | NA | TRBV10-3
CASSGQGAGNTIYF | TGTGCCAGCAGTGGACAGGGGGCTGGAAACACCATATATTTT | TRBJ1-3 | NA | TRBD1 | TRBV2
CSGETGDTEAFF | TGCAGCGGTGAAACTGGGGACACTGAAGCTTTCTTT | TRBJ1-1 | NA | NA | TRBV29-1
CATSRDPSSDEQFF | TGTGCCACCAGCAGAGATCCTAGTTCCGATGAGCAGTTCTTC | TRBJ2-1 | NA | NA | TRBV15
CASSKQGARSNQPQHF | TGTGCCAGCAGCAAACAGGGGGCGCGTAGCAATCAGCCCCAGCATTTT | TRBJ1-5 | NA | TRBD1 | TRBV7-2